The rows below give T cell receptor beta chains drawn from one sample of a study of T-cell reconstitution after alpha-beta-depleted transplantation in children. TCRdb independently ran MiXCR on the PCR reads; one entry per CDR3 protein. This sample carries roughly 500,000 distinct CDR3 sequences, about 18% of them seen once, and the ten largest clones take roughly 3.3%. The sequencing here drew on PBMCs from the stem cell graft donor, taken from the stem cell graft. The source of these receptors is a human donor who donated a stem cell graft to a child with acute lymphoblastic leukemia. Each CDR3 is given with its conserved first and last residue.

V: TRBV19
J: TRBJ1-6
CDR3: CASSSGSLYNSPLHF

V: TRBV5-1
J: TRBJ2-7
CDR3: CASSLASSGYYEQYF

V: TRBV5-1
J: TRBJ2-2
CDR3: CASHVLPGQGVLTNTGELFF

V: TRBV7-9
J: TRBJ2-5
CDR3: CASRGQQETQYF

V: TRBV29-1
J: TRBJ2-2
CDR3: CSFMGGGPNTGELFF

V: TRBV20-1
J: TRBJ1-2
CDR3: CSARDLRKSFGEANYGYTF

V: TRBV25-1
J: TRBJ2-3
CDR3: CASSEKRTSDDTQYF

V: TRBV19
J: TRBJ2-1
CDR3: CASSIDLIIFDEQFF

V: TRBV27
J: TRBJ1-4
CDR3: CASSPSQGLYREKLDEKLFF

V: TRBV11-2
J: TRBJ1-1
CDR3: CASSWDPPSAEAFF

V: TRBV29-1
J: TRBJ2-7
CDR3: CSVGAGGMYEQYF

V: TRBV5-1
J: TRBJ2-5
CDR3: CASSLRQGGIETQYF

V: TRBV27
J: TRBJ2-2
CDR3: CASSFLGELFF

V: TRBV20-1
J: TRBJ2-3
CDR3: CSASQYDRGSYTQYF

V: TRBV12-3/TRBV12-4
J: TRBJ1-2
CDR3: CASRDLDRPYGYTF

V: TRBV12-3/TRBV12-4
J: TRBJ1-1
CDR3: CATMGTFATFF

V: TRBV6-5
J: TRBJ1-1
CDR3: CASSYSPGKNTEAFF

V: TRBV6-1
J: TRBJ1-5
CDR3: CASRGETYSNQPQHF

V: TRBV5-1
J: TRBJ1-3
CDR3: CASSDGDGPNTIYF

V: TRBV7-9
J: TRBJ2-1
CDR3: CASRVVGHSDEQFF

V: TRBV5-1
J: TRBJ2-2
CDR3: CASSFGQINTGELFF

V: TRBV6-1
J: TRBJ1-1
CDR3: CASRDSGPNTEAFF

V: TRBV12-3/TRBV12-4
J: TRBJ1-1
CDR3: CASSPQGAGAFF

V: TRBV4-1
J: TRBJ2-7
CDR3: CASSHDKISYEQYF

V: TRBV6-5
J: TRBJ2-7
CDR3: CASSYSGLAGGFYEQYF

V: TRBV7-3
J: TRBJ2-1
CDR3: CASGSYNEQFF

V: TRBV2
J: TRBJ2-7
CDR3: CASSAGSLYEQYF

V: TRBV27
J: TRBJ1-2
CDR3: CASRATGDANYGYTF

V: TRBV12-3/TRBV12-4
J: TRBJ1-2
CDR3: CASTPGSGGKGYTF

V: TRBV7-3
J: TRBJ1-1
CDR3: CASSLYRSNTEAFF

V: TRBV5-1
J: TRBJ2-2
CDR3: CASSLERYTGELFF

V: TRBV4-1
J: TRBJ1-1
CDR3: CASSRPQGLGNTEAFF

V: TRBV29-1
J: TRBJ2-1
CDR3: CSANSASGIYNEQFF

V: TRBV4-1
J: TRBJ2-7
CDR3: CASSQDPSGRFYEQYF

V: TRBV7-2
J: TRBJ2-1
CDR3: CASSATSGRAFSGEQFF

V: TRBV3-1
J: TRBJ2-1
CDR3: CASCSDYSYNNEQFF

V: TRBV4-1
J: TRBJ2-5
CDR3: CASSQDPRTKTQYF

V: TRBV20-1
J: TRBJ2-1
CDR3: CSAKPGISYNEQFF

V: TRBV13
J: TRBJ2-1
CDR3: CASSSRLFCNEQFF

V: TRBV20-1
J: TRBJ1-4
CDR3: CSARDLGQTDRKLFF

V: TRBV10-3
J: TRBJ2-7
CDR3: CAMSGSGSYEQYF